This entry lists 7 T cell receptor beta chains sequenced from one sample in a study of blood T cell repertoires in COVID-19. Sequencing used immunoSEQ multiplex PCR; TCRdb keeps in-frame clones, though not all of them. The table includes about 240,000 clones, around four fifths detected once. Sequences were obtained from peripheral blood. Every receptor here comes from a woman in her sixties with active or convalescent COVID-19.

The rearrangement links TRBV14 to TRBJ2-2, with 7 bases aligning to TRBD2. V lost 3 bases to trimming and J lost 1 base; unmatched junction nucleotides: 8. The CDR3 is made up of 17 amino acids. CDR1 is SGHDN, CDR2 FVKESK, per germline. CDR3 coding DNA: TGTGCCAGCAGCCACCCCGTGATAGCGGGGAACACCGGGGAGCTGTTTTTT. Its protein product is CASSHPVIAGNTGELFF.

The V gene is TRBV5-1, the J gene TRBJ1-1; 10 nucleotides agree with TRBD1. Trimming at V came to 4 bases and at J to 5 bases, leaving 11 bases not matched to a gene. Germline CDR1 and CDR2: SGHRS and YFSETQ. The CDR3 runs to 16 residues. CDR3 coding DNA: TGCGCCAGCAGCCCCAAGAGACAGGGGGCGCGGACTGAAGCTTTCTTT. Translated: CASSPKRQGARTEAFF.

The chain recombines TRBV29-1 with TRBJ2-2; D possibly corresponds to TRBD1 (7 bases). Germline CDR1 SQVTM, CDR2 ANQGSEA. V was cut by 7 bases and J by 4 bases, with 13 bases left in between. CDR3 length: 13 amino acids. The CDR3 spells CSGTQGGTGELFF. DNA for the CDR3: TGCAGCGGTACCCAGGGGGGCACCGGGGAGCTGTTTTTT.

This clone was detected ten times or more. The chain couples TRBV30 to TRBJ1-6; 9 bases match TRBD1. With V trimmed by 6 bases and J by 7 bases, 4 bases remained unmatched. Per the germline V gene, CDR1 is GTSNPN and CDR2 is SVGIG (reference sequence). CDR3 length: 13 residues. The chain's CDR3 is CACGTGWNSPLHF. The CDR3 DNA sequence: TGTGCCTGTGGGACAGGGTGGAATTCACCCCTCCACTTT.

In DNA form, the CDR3 reads TGCAGCTGTGGGGGACAGGCCTATGGCTACACCTTC. Translation: CSCGGQAYGYTF. The gene calls are TRBV29-1 and TRBJ1-2, with TRBD1 matching over 8 bases. V was pared by 8 bases and J by 4 bases, with 6 bases of the junction left unmatched. CDR1 SQVTM and CDR2 ANQGSEA come from the germline V gene. This CDR3 is 12 amino acids long. The full variable domain, completed using reference TRBV29-1 and TRBJ1-2, is SAVISQKPSRDICQRGTSLTIQCQVDSQVTMMFWYRQQPGQSLTLIATANQGSEATYESGFVIDKFPISRPNLTFSTLTVSNMSPEDSSIYLCSCGGQAYGYTFGSGTRLTVV.

DNA for the CDR3: TGTGCCAGCAGCCTATACCAGGGGTGGGTCGAGCAGTACTTC. The encoded protein is CASSLYQGWVEQYF. This chain uses TRBV7-2 with TRBJ2-7; tentatively, D is TRBD1 (6 bases). From germline, CDR1 is SGHTA and CDR2 FQGNSA. The CDR3 length is 14 residues. V was cut by 5 bases and J by 6 bases, with 17 bases left in between.

This chain uses TRBV19 with TRBJ1-5; 10 bases align to TRBD1. J was trimmed by 1 base and V by 9 bases; bases with no gene match: 6. Germline values: CDR1 LNHDA, CDR2 SQIVND (reference sequence). The CDR3 loop spans 15 amino acids. The CDR3 DNA is TGTGCCAGCCGGGACAGGGGAGGAAGCAATCAGCCCCAGCATTTT. As protein: CASRDRGGSNQPQHF.